This TCR beta chain was captured in a study of cytomegalovirus exposure and HLA in healthy donors. Findings and caveats of the study: Upon later analysis, HLA-associated TCR beta chains proved more clonally expanded than other, equally common chains. Earlier analysis found most TCR beta V segments productive about 87% or about 30% of the time.

Researchers ran the PCR with 60 Vbeta and 13 Jbeta primers. As originally analysed: Tens of millions of unique TCR beta chains, around 10 million of them shared, were counted by a later analysis. Profiling relied on immunoSEQ multiplex PCR, and the TCRdb table lists in-frame clones only, not all of them. V, J and clone size reflect that table, while D and trimming were determined from the DNA. Of roughly 180,000 clones listed, roughly 74% are singletons. This clone was detected only a few times. Its matching antigen is unknown. The TCR comes from a female donor in good health and CMV-seronegative. The sample taken for sequencing was PBMCs.

The CDR3 sequence: CASSYSREKLFF. The CDR3 DNA is TGTGCCAGCAGTTACTCGCGAGAAAAACTGTTTTTT. The V and J genes are TRBV6-5 and TRBJ1-4, with unresolved D. The CDR3 is 12 residues long. CDR1 is MNHEY and CDR2 is SVGAGI in the germline V gene. The V and J ends lost 0 bases and 8 bases respectively, with 4 bases between them.